Given below is one TCR beta chain in context. The antigen remains undetermined. This entry comes from a study of T-cell reconstitution after alpha-beta-depleted transplantation in children. Study conclusions and caveats: Some patients' high day-60 TCRbeta diversity was attributed to recipient cells surviving conditioning. Several hundred expanded graft clones reportedly were the source of alpha-beta T cells about two months after transplant. T-cell counts and diversity at one year following transplant were attributed mainly to newly produced T cells.

Germline values: CDR1 SGHRS, CDR2 YFSETQ. The CDR3 has 14 residues. Trimming took 4 bases from V and 7 from J, leaving 17 bases between them. Unique molecular identifiers were built into the TCRbeta library. TCRdb processed the PCR reads anew with MiXCR; each CDR3 protein has one entry. The profile shows about 980,000 distinct CDR3 sequences, roughly 29% of them singletons. Material: PBMCs, mostly from graft donor cells, obtained 360 days after TCRalphabeta/CD19-depleted stem cell transplant. The J gene is TRBJ1-2, the V gene TRBV5-1; maybe TRBD1 (5 bases). The TCR was taken from a boy less than two years old who had a stem cell transplant for SCID, so the T cells may come from the graft donor. The CDR3 spells CASSQGDGTGGYTF. CDR3 nucleotides: TGCGCCAGCAGCCAAGGGGACGGGACGGGTGGCTACACCTTC.